This TCR beta chain emerged from a study of blood T cell repertoires in COVID-19. The assay was immunoSEQ multiplex PCR, and TCRdb's table has in-frame clones only and misses some. The data contain under 200,000 clones, roughly nine tenths of them singletons. From germline, CDR1 is MNHEY and CDR2 SVGAGI. Unmatched junction bases numbered 7, after V lost 7 bases and J lost 6 bases. CDR3 length: 13 amino acids. The specimen was PBMCs or T cells enriched from blood (not recorded which). The V call is TRBV6-5, the J call TRBJ1-2; 8 bases line up with TRBD1. This sequence originates from a woman between 18 and 29 years old who had recovered from COVID-19. The CDR3 protein is CASIRQGTNGYTF. CDR3 nucleotide sequence: TGTGCCAGCATCCGACAGGGGACGAATGGCTACACCTTC.